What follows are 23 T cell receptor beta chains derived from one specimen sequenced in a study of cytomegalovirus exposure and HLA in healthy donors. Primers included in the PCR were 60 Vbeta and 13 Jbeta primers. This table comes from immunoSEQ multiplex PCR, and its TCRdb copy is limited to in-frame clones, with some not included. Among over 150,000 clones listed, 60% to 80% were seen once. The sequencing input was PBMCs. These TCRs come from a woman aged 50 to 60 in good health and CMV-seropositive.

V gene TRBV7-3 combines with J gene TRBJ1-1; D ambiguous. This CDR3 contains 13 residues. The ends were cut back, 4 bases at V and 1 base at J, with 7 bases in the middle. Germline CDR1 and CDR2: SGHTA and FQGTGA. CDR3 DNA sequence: TGTGCCAGCAGCTCGGGAGGGAACACTGAAGCTTTCTTT. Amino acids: CASSSGGNTEAFF.

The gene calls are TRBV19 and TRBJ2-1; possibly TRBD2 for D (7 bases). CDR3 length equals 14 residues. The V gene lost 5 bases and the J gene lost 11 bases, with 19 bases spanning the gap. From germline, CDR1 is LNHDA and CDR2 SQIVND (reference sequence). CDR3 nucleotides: TGTGCCAGTAGTTTACGATCGGGGGGCATGAAGCAGTTCTTC. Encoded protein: CASSLRSGGMKQFF.

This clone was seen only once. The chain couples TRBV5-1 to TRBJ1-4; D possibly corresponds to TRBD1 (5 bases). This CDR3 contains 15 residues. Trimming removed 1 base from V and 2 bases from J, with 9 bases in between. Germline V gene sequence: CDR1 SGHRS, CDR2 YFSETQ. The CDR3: CASSLTGNTNEKLFF. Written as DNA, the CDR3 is TGCGCCAGCAGCTTGACAGGAAACACTAATGAAAAACTGTTTTTT.

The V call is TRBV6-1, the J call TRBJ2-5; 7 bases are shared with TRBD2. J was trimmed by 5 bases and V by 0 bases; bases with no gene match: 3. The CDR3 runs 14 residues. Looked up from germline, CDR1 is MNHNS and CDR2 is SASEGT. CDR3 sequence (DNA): TGTGCCAGCAGTGAAGCGGGGGGAGGGGAGACCCAGTACTTC. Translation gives CASSEAGGGETQYF.

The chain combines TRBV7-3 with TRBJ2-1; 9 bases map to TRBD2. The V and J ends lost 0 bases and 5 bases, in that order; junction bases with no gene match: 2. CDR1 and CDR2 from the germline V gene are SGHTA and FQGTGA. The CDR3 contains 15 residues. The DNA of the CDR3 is TGTGCCAGCAGCTTAACGCCTAGCGGGGACAATGAGCAGTTCTTC. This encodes CASSLTPSGDNEQFF.

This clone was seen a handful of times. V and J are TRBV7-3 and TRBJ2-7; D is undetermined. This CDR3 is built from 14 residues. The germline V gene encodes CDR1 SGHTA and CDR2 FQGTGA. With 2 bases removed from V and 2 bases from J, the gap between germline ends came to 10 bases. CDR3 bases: TGTGCCAGCAGCTTAGGGCAGGCTCCCTACGAGCAGTACTTC. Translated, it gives CASSLGQAPYEQYF.

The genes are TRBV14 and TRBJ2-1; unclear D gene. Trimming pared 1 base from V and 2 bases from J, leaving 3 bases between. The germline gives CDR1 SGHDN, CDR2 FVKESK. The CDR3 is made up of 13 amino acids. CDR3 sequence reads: CASSQAAYNEQFF. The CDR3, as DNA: TGTGCCAGCAGCCAAGCGGCCTACAATGAGCAGTTCTTC.

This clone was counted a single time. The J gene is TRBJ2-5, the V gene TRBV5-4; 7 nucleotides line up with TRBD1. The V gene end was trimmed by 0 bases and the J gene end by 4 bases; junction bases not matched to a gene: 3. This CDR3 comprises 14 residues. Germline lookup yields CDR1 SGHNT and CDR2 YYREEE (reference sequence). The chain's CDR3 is CASSLGQGRETQYF. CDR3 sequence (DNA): TGTGCCAGCAGCTTGGGACAGGGCCGAGAGACCCAGTACTTC.

The CDR3 nucleotides are TGTGCCAGCTCACCAGCTGTAGGGACTAGCGGTAATGAGCAGTTCTTC. Protein sequence: CASSPAVGTSGNEQFF. The chain is built from TRBV18 and TRBJ2-1; 11 bases fit TRBD2. The CDR3 runs 16 residues. Germline V gene data show CDR1 as KGHSH and CDR2 as LQKENI. The V and J ends lost 2 bases and 7 bases, in that order; junction bases with no gene match: 7.

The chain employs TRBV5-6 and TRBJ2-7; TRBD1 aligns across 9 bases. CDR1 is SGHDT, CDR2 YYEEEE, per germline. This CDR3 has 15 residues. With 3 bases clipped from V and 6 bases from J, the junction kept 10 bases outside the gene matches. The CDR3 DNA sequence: TGTGCCAGCAGCTCGGCCGGGACAGGGCCTTTCGAGCAGTACTTC. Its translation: CASSSAGTGPFEQYF.

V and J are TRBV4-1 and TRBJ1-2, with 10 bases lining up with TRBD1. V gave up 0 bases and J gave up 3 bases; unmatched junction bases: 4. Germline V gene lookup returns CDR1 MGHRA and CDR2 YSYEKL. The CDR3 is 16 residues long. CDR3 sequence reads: CASSQETGGLDYGYTF. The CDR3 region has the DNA TGCGCCAGCAGCCAAGAGACAGGGGGCCTCGACTATGGCTACACCTTC.

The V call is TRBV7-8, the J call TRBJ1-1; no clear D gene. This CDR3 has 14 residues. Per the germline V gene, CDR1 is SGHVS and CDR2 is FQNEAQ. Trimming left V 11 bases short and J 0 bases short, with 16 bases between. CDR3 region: CASGREYMNTEAFF. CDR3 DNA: TGTGCCTCGGGGAGGGAGTACATGAACACTGAAGCTTTCTTT.

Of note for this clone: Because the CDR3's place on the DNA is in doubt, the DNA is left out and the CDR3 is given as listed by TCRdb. The CDR3 loop reads CASSYSAPGQGEQFF. V gene TRBV6-6 combines with J gene TRBJ2-1; the table assigns TRBD1, which was not confirmed against the DNA. Germline CDR1 MNHNY, CDR2 SVGAGI (reference sequence). 15 amino acids form the CDR3, both terminal residues included.

The CDR3 DNA sequence: TGCGCCAGCAGCCCGGTGGGCGACAGGATTTCCTACGAGCAGTACTTC. Amino acids: CASSPVGDRISYEQYF. The chain joins TRBV5-1 to TRBJ2-7; D might be TRBD1 (6 bases). CDR3 length: 16 amino acids. Per germline, CDR1 SGHRS and CDR2 YFSETQ. V was clipped by 4 bases and J by 1 base, with 18 bases between them.

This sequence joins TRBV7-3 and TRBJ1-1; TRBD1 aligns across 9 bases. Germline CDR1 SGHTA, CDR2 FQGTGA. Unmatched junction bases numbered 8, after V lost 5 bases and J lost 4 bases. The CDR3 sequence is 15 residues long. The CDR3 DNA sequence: TGTGCCAGCAGCCCAACAGGGGGCGGCGGCACTGAAGCTTTCTTT. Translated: CASSPTGGGGTEAFF.

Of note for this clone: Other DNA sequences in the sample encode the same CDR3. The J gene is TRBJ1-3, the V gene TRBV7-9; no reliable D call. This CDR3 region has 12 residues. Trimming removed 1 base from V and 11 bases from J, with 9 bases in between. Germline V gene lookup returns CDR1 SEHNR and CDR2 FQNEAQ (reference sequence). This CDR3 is CASSLGPGAIYF. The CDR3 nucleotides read TGTGCCAGCAGCTTAGGCCCGGGAGCCATATATTTT. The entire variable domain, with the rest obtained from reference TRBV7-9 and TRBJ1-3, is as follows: DTGVSQNPRHKITKRGQNVTFRCDPISEHNRLYWYRQTLGQGPEFLTYFQNEAQLEKSRLLSDRFSAERPKGSFSTLEIQRTEQGDSAMYLCASSLGPGAIYFGEGSWLTVV.

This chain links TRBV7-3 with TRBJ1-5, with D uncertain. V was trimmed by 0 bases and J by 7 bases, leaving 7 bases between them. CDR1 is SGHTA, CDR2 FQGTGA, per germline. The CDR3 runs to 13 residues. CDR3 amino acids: CASSLTPGQPQHF. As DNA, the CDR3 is TGTGCCAGCAGCTTAACCCCGGGGCAGCCCCAGCATTTT.

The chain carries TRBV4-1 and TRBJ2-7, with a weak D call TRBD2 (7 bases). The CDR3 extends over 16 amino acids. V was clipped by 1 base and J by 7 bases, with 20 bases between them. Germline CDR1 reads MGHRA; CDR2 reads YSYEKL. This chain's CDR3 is CASSQGRGALGLEQYF. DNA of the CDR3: TGCGCCAGCAGCCAAGGCCGGGGGGCCCTTGGGTTAGAGCAGTACTTC.

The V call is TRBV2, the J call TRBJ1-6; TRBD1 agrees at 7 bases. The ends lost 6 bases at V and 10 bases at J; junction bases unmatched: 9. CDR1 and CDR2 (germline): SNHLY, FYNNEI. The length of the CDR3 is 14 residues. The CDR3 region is CASSDEAGGSPLHF. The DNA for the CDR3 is TGTGCCAGCAGCGACGAGGCAGGGGGGTCACCCCTCCACTTT. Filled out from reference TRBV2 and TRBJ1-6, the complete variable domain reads EPEVTQTPSHQVTQMGQEVILRCVPISNHLYFYWYRQILGQKVEFLVSFYNNEISEKSEIFDDQFSVERPDGSNFTLKIRSTKLEDSAMYFCASSDEAGGSPLHFGNGTRLTVT.

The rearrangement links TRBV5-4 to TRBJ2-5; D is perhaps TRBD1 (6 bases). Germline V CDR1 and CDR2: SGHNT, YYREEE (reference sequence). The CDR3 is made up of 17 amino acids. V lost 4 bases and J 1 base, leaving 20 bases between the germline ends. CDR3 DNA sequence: TGTGCCAGCAGCCGGAATCTAAACCGGGACATCCAAGAGACCCAGTACTTC. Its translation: CASSRNLNRDIQETQYF.

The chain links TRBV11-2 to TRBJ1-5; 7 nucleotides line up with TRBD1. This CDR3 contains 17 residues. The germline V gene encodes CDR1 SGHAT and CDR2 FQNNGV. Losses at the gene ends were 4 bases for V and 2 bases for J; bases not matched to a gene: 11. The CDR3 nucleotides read TGTGCCAGCAGCTACGGGGACAGTGGGGTAGGCAATCAGCCCCAGCATTTT. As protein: CASSYGDSGVGNQPQHF. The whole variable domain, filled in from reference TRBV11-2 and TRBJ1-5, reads EAGVAQSPRYKIIEKRQSVAFWCNPISGHATLYWYQQILGQGPKLLIQFQNNGVVDDSQLPKDRFSAERLKGVDSTLKIQPAKLEDSAVYLCASSYGDSGVGNQPQHFGDGTRLSIL.

CDR3 bases: TGTGCCAGCACTCTTCAGGGGAGGAACACTGAAGCTTTCTTT. Translating it yields CASTLQGRNTEAFF. The J gene is TRBJ1-1, the V gene TRBV6-1; D possibly corresponds to TRBD1 (6 bases). The V end was cut by 7 bases, the J end by 1 base, with 13 bases between. This CDR3 has 14 amino acids. The germline gives CDR1 MNHNS, CDR2 SASEGT.

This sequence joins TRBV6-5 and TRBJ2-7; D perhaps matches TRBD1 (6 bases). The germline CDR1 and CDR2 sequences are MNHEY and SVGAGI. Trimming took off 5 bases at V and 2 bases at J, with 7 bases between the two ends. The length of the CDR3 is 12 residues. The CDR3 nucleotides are TGTGCCAGCAGTGACAGGACCTACGAGCAGTACTTC. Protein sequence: CASSDRTYEQYF.